What follows are 12 T cell receptor beta chains derived from one specimen sequenced in a study of T cell clonotyping in hematopoietic cell transplantation. The protocol was immunoSEQ multiplex PCR, while the TCRdb copy is restricted to in-frame clones and leaves out a portion. This table holds roughly 13,000 clones, 75% to 95% found once. Sample: peripheral blood mononuclear cells. The receptors stem from a man under 40 in good health. Some clones in this sample may be carry-over from other donors' samples.

The genes are TRBV5-1 and TRBJ1-1; D is unresolved. Trimming left V 5 bases short and J 1 base short, with 9 bases between. The length of the CDR3 is 13 residues. The germline V gene encodes CDR1 SGHRS and CDR2 YFSETQ. The chain's CDR3 is CASSLSWNTEAFF. In nucleotides, the CDR3 is TGCGCCAGCAGTTTATCCTGGAACACTGAAGCTTTCTTT.

The rearrangement joins TRBV19 to TRBJ2-1; D is perhaps TRBD1 (6 bases). Germline CDR1 and CDR2: LNHDA and SQIVND (reference sequence). Trimming cost V 6 bases and J 9 bases, with 18 bases left between them. The CDR3 sequence is 14 residues long. This chain's CDR3 is CASRTGLAGSEQFF. For the CDR3, the DNA is TGTGCCAGTAGAACAGGGCTAGCAGGCAGTGAGCAGTTCTTC.

DNA for the CDR3: TGTGCCAGCACCAGGACAGGGGTAAACATTCAGTACTTC. Residues: CASTRTGVNIQYF. The chain employs TRBV13 and TRBJ2-4, with 9 nucleotides matching TRBD1. Germline trimming cut 7 bases from V and 6 bases from J; bases unmatched to any gene: 4. The V gene's germline CDR1 is PRHDT and CDR2 FYEKMQ (reference sequence). The CDR3 length is 13 residues.

The chain uses TRBV30 and TRBJ1-4; no clear D gene. The CDR3 has 14 residues. V was clipped by 3 bases and J by 8 bases, with 16 bases between them. The germline V gene has CDR1 GTSNPN and CDR2 SVGIG (reference sequence). This CDR3 reads CAWRARYSSEKLFF. DNA of the CDR3: TGTGCCTGGAGGGCACGGTATTCGAGCGAAAAACTGTTTTTT.

The genes are TRBV9 and TRBJ2-6; 7 bases match TRBD1. J was trimmed by 1 base and V by 4 bases; bases with no gene match: 11. The CDR3 consists of 18 residues. Germline V gives CDR1 SGDLS, CDR2 YYNGEE. Here the CDR3 DNA reads TGTGCCAGCAGCTCCAGAACAGGGGCGAGGTCTGGGGCCAACGTCCTGACTTTC. Translated, it gives CASSSRTGARSGANVLTF.

This clone was detected only once. The chain is built from TRBV5-1 and TRBJ1-2; D unclear. V lost 0 bases and J lost 6, with 9 bases in between. The CDR3 runs to 13 residues. The V gene's germline CDR1 is SGHRS and CDR2 YFSETQ. CDR3 sequence (DNA): TGCGCCAGCAGCTTGGAGAGGGTGGATGGCTACACCTTC. Protein product: CASSLERVDGYTF.

The CDR3 region is CASSMVRGVGYEQYF. CDR3 in DNA: TGTGCCAGTAGTATGGTACGAGGGGTCGGCTACGAGCAGTACTTC. The chain combines TRBV19 with TRBJ2-7; D is perhaps TRBD1 or TRBD2 (5 bases each). V was shortened by 3 bases and J by 3 bases, with 15 bases between the two germline ends. CDR3 size: 15 residues. Germline CDR1 and CDR2: LNHDA and SQIVND (reference sequence).

The chain carries TRBV5-1 and TRBJ2-3; 10 nucleotides align to TRBD1. V shed 5 bases and J 4 bases; nucleotides not matched to a gene: 1. Germline lookup yields CDR1 SGHRS and CDR2 YFSETQ. This CDR3 spans 13 amino acids. CDR3 nucleotide sequence: TGCGCCAGCAGGGGGACAGGGGCAGATACGCAGTATTTT. Protein: CASRGTGADTQYF.

The chain combines TRBV5-1 with TRBJ2-7, with TRBD1 as a possible D gene (6 bases). The CDR3 loop spans 12 amino acids. V lost 3 bases, J lost 6 bases, and 10 bases lay in between. Germline CDR1 SGHRS, CDR2 YFSETQ. The CDR3 nucleotides read TGCGCCAGCAGCTCAGGGGTGAGCGAGCAGTACTTC. Protein sequence: CASSSGVSEQYF.

The chain employs TRBV6-6 and TRBJ1-5; D not certain. Per germline, CDR1 MNHNY and CDR2 SVGAGI (reference sequence). This CDR3 is 14 amino acids long. The V and J ends lost 5 bases and 1 base respectively, with 9 bases between them. This CDR3 reads CASSPTTSNQPQHF. CDR3 in DNA: TGTGCCAGCAGTCCAACCACAAGCAATCAGCCCCAGCATTTT.

The J gene is TRBJ1-4, the V gene TRBV7-8; D gene uncertain. The length of the CDR3 is 13 residues. Per germline, CDR1 SGHVS and CDR2 FQNEAQ. Trimming removed 5 bases from V and 5 bases from J, with 9 bases in between. CDR3 sequence (DNA): TGTGCCAGCAGCGGTGGGCGGAATGAAAAACTGTTTTTT. This codes for CASSGGRNEKLFF.

The chain couples TRBV30 to TRBJ1-2, with D maybe TRBD1 (6 bases). This CDR3 is 12 amino acids long. V was clipped by 2 bases and J by 7 bases, with 11 bases between them. Germline V gene sequence: CDR1 GTSNPN, CDR2 SVGIG (reference sequence). The CDR3 nucleotides are TGTGCCTGGAGTACTGGGACATTTGGCTACACCTTC. As protein: CAWSTGTFGYTF.